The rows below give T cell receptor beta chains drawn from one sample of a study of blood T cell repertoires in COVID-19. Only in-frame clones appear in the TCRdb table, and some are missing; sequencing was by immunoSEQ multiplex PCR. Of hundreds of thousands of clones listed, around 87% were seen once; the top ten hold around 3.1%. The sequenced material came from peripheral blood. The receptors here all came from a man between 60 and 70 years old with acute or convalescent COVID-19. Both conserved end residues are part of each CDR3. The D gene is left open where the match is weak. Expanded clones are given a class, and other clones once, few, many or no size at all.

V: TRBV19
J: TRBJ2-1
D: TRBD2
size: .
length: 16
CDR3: CASSMVLAGGRNEQFF
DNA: TGTGCCAGTAGTATGGTTCTAGCGGGGGGTAGGAATGAGCAGTTCTTC

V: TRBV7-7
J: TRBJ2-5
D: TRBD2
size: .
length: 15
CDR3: CASSLGLAGGQTQYF
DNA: TGTGCCAGCAGCTTAGGGCTAGCGGGCGGGCAGACCCAGTACTTC

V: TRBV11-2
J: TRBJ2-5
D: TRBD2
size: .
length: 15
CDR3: CASSPTSGAQETQYF
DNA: TGTGCCAGCAGCCCGACTAGCGGGGCGCAAGAGACCCAGTACTTC

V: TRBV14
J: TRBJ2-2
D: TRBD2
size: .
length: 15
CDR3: CASSQDLAGTGELFF
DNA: TGTGCCAGCAGCCAAGATTTAGCGGGCACCGGGGAGCTGTTTTTT

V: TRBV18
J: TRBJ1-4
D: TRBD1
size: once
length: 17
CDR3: CASSPRDRGLTNEKLFF
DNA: TGTGCCAGCTCACCTCGGGACAGGGGGCTTACTAATGAAAAACTGTTTTTT

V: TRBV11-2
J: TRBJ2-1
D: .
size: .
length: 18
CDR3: CASSLFPGAGRTYNEQFF
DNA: TGTGCCAGCAGCTTATTTCCAGGGGCAGGGCGGACATACAATGAGCAGTTCTTC

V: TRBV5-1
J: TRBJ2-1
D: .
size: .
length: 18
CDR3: CASSLRPGDRDIYNEQFF
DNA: TGCGCCAGCAGCTTGCGTCCAGGGGACCGAGATATCTACAATGAGCAGTTCTTC

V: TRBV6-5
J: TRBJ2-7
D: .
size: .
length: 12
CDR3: CASGPPLYEQYF
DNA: TGTGCCAGCGGCCCGCCCCTCTACGAGCAGTACTTC

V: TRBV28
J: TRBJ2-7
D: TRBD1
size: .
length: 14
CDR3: CASRPTGTAYEQYF
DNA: TGTGCCAGCAGACCGACAGGGACCGCCTACGAGCAGTACTTC

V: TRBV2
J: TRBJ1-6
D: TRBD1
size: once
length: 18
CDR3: CASSLPGQGTSGNSPLHF
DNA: TGTGCCAGCAGTTTGCCGGGACAGGGGACTTCGGGGAATTCACCCCTCCACTTT

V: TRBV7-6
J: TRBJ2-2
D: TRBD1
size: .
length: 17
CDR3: CASSPGQGSPNTGELFF
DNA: TGTGCCAGCAGCCCTGGACAGGGGTCCCCGAACACCGGGGAGCTGTTTTTT

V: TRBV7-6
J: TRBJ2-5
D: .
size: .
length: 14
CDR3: CASSLGTARETQYF
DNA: TGTGCCAGCAGCTTAGGGACAGCCCGAGAGACCCAGTACTTC

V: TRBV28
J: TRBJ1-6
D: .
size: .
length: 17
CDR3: CASSPPLWPLQDSPLHF
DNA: TGTGCCAGCAGCCCTCCATTGTGGCCCTTGCAGGATTCACCCCTCCACTTT

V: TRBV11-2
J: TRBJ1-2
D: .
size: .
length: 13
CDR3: CASSLGPPSGYTF
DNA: TGTGCCAGCAGCTTAGGGCCGCCTTCTGGCTACACCTTC

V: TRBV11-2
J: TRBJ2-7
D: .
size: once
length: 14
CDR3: CASSLGGAGYEQYF
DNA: TGTGCCAGCAGCTTAGGGGGAGCGGGCTACGAGCAGTACTTC

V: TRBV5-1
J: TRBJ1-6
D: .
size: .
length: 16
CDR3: CASSQDRRSYNSPLHF
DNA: TGCGCCAGCAGCCAGGACAGACGCTCCTATAATTCACCCCTCCACTTT

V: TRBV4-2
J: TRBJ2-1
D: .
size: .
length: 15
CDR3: CASSQDGQGLNEQFF
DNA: TGTGCCAGCAGCCAAGACGGGCAGGGCCTCAATGAGCAGTTCTTC

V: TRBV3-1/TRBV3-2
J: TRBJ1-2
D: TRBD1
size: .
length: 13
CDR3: CASSLGTGYGYTF
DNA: TGTGCCAGCAGCCTTGGGACAGGGTATGGCTACACCTTC

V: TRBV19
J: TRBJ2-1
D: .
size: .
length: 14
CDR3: CASSLGRGRNEQFF
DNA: TGTGCCAGTAGTCTCGGGAGAGGGCGCAATGAGCAGTTCTTC

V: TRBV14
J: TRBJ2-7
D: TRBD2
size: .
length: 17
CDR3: CASSQGRGLAASYEQYF
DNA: TGTGCCAGCAGCCAGGGTCGAGGACTAGCGGCGTCCTACGAGCAGTACTTC

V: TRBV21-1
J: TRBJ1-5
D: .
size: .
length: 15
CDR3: CASTREGACNQPQHF
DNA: TGTGCCAGCACCCGGGAGGGAGCATGCAATCAGCCCCAGCATTTT

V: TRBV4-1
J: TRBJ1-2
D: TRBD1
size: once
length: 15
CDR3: CASSRSGDRLGGYTF
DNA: TGCGCCAGCAGCCGAAGTGGGGACAGACTTGGTGGCTACACCTTC

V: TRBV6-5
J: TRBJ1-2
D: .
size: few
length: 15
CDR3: CASSYLLGTWSGYTF
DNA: TGTGCCAGCAGTTACTTGCTGGGGACATGGAGTGGCTACACCTTC

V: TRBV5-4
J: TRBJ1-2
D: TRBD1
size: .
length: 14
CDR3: CASRRGQGSYGYTF
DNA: TGTGCCAGCAGAAGGGGACAGGGGAGTTATGGCTACACCTTC

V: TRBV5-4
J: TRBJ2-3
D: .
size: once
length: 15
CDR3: CASSLGRGGEDTQYF
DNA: TGTGCCAGCAGCTTGGGAAGGGGGGGCGAGGATACGCAGTATTTT

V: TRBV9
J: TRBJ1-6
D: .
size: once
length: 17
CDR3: CASSARVGRQTNSPLHF
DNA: TGTGCCAGCAGCGCACGAGTGGGCCGGCAGACTAATTCACCCCTCCACTTT

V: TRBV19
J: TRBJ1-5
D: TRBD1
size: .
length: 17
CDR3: CASNLLRGRLLNQPQHF
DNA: TGTGCCAGTAACCTACTGAGGGGGCGACTTCTCAATCAGCCCCAGCATTTT

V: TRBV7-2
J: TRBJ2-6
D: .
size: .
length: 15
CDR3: CASSLGVSGANVLTF
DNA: TGTGCCAGCAGCTTAGGAGTCTCTGGGGCCAACGTCCTGACTTTC

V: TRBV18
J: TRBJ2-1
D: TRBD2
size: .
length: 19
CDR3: CASSPSAGLAGGLGNEQFF
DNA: TGTGCCAGCTCACCATCAGCGGGACTAGCGGGGGGCTTGGGGAATGAGCAGTTCTTC

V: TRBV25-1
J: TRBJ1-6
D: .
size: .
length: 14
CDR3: CASSSTGATSPLHF
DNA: TGTGCCAGCAGTTCGACAGGAGCGACTTCACCCCTCCACTTT